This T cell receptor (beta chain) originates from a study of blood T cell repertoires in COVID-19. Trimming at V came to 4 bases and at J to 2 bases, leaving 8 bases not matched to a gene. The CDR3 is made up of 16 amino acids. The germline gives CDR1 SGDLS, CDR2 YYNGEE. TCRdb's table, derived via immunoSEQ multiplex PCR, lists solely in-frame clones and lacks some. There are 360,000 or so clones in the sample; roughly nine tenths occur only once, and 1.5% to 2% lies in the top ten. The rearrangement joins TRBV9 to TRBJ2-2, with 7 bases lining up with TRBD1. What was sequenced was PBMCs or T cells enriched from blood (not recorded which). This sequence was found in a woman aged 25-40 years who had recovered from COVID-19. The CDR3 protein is CASSQWTGPNTGELFF. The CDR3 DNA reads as TGTGCCAGCAGCCAATGGACAGGACCAAACACCGGGGAGCTGTTTTTT.